This T cell receptor (beta chain) was observed in a study of blood T cell repertoires in COVID-19. Assay: immunoSEQ multiplex PCR; the TCRdb copy retains only in-frame clones and omits some. The sample consists of about 110,000 clones, roughly 90% of them appearing once. Specimen: peripheral blood. The TCR comes from a man in his forties with active or convalescent COVID-19.

CDR3 sequence: CASSYGLSGTGETQYF. CDR3 coding DNA: TGTGCCAGCAGTTACGGGTTATCCGGGACAGGGGAGACCCAGTACTTC. This chain uses TRBV6-6 with TRBJ2-5, with 9 bases identical to TRBD1. This CDR3 contains 16 residues. With V trimmed by 2 bases and J by 5 bases, 9 bases remained unmatched. Germline loops: CDR1 MNHNY, CDR2 SVGAGI (reference sequence).